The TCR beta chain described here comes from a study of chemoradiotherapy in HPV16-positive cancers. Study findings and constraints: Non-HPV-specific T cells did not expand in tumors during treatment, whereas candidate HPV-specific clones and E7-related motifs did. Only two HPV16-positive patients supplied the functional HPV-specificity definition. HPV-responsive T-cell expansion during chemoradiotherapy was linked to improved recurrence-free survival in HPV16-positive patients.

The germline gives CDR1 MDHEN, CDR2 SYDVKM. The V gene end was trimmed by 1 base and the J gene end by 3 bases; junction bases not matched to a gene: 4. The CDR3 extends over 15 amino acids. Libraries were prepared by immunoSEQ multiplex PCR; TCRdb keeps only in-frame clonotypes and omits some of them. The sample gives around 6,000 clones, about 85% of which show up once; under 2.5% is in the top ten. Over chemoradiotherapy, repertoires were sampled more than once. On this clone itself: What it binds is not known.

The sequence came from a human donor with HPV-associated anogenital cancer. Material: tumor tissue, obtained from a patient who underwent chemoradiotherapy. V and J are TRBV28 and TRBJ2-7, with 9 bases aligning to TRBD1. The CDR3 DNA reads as TGTGCCAGCAGTTTATTGGGACAGGGTAACTACGAGCAGTACTTC. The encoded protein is CASSLLGQGNYEQYF.